This is a list of T cell receptor beta chains from one sample in a study of blood T cell repertoires in COVID-19. TCRdb's copy holds only in-frame clones and misses some; the assay was immunoSEQ multiplex PCR. The sample shows just under 350,000 clones, about nine tenths of them seen only once. The specimen was peripheral blood. Source of these receptors: a woman aged 50 to 60 with COVID-19, enrolled during active disease. Each CDR3 is given with its conserved first and last residue. Each record gives: J gene, V gene, D gene, clone size, CDR3 protein, CDR3 DNA. The D gene is left open where the match is weak. Only part of the rows carry a size: once, few, many, or a class if the clone is expanded.

>TRBJ1-1|TRBV20-1|-|-
CRAIGGTEAFF
TGCAGGGCTATTGGCGGCACTGAAGCTTTCTTT
>TRBJ2-1|TRBV16|TRBD2|-
CASSQLAGERAGVF
TGTGCCAGCAGCCAACTAGCGGGAGAGCGGGCCGGGGTCTTC
>TRBJ2-7|TRBV19|TRBD2|-
CASSIDLRLAGAFHEQYF
TGTGCCAGTAGTATAGATCTAAGGCTAGCGGGAGCGTTCCACGAGCAGTACTTC
>TRBJ2-5|TRBV7-2|TRBD2|-
CASSPPPGLAETQYF
TGTGCCAGCAGCCCGCCGCCGGGACTAGCAGAGACCCAGTACTTC
>TRBJ2-7|TRBV9|TRBD1|-
CASSPDRDHEQYF
TGTGCCAGCAGCCCGGACAGGGACCACGAGCAGTACTTC
>TRBJ2-4|TRBV5-1|TRBD2|-
CASSLGGTSGSLGAKNIQYF
TGCGCCAGCAGCTTGGGAGGGACTAGCGGGAGTCTTGGTGCCAAAAACATTCAGTACTTC
>TRBJ1-1|TRBV18|-|-
CASSPNQGAFF
TGTGCCAGCTCCCCGAATCAGGGGGCTTTCTTT
>TRBJ1-3|TRBV27|TRBD1|-
CASSPTGGRVGNTIYF
TGTGCCAGCAGTCCTACAGGGGGCAGAGTTGGAAACACCATATATTTT
>TRBJ2-5|TRBV5-6|TRBD2|-
CASSFLGLAGPGGRETQYF
TGTGCCAGCAGCTTCCTGGGACTAGCGGGGCCCGGGGGTAGGGAGACCCAGTACTTC
>TRBJ2-1|TRBV5-1|TRBD2|-
CASSLRLAGVGNEQFF
TGCGCCAGCAGCCTTAGACTAGCGGGAGTAGGCAATGAGCAGTTCTTC
>TRBJ2-1|TRBV5-1|TRBD2|-
CASSLPGLAGVRNEQFF
TGCGCCAGCAGCTTACCGGGACTAGCGGGAGTGCGCAATGAGCAGTTCTTC
>TRBJ1-4|TRBV18|TRBD1|-
CASSPRQGNNEKLFF
TGTGCCAGCTCACCGAGACAGGGGAATAATGAAAAACTGTTTTTT
>TRBJ2-1|TRBV18|TRBD1|-
CASSPRGTGGLDEQFF
TGTGCCAGCTCACCACGAGGCACAGGGGGCTTGGATGAGCAGTTCTTC
>TRBJ2-7|TRBV7-9|-|-
CASSLFGQIRGEQYF
TGTGCCAGCAGCTTATTTGGTCAAATCCGCGGGGAGCAGTACTTC
>TRBJ2-7|TRBV18|TRBD1|few
CASSPRQGLTHEQYF
TGTGCCAGCTCACCACGACAGGGGCTTACTCACGAGCAGTACTTC
>TRBJ1-1|TRBV3-1/TRBV3-2|-|-
CASRGHTEAFF
TGTGCCAGCAGGGGGCACACTGAAGCTTTCTTT
>TRBJ1-2|TRBV3-1/TRBV3-2|TRBD1|-
CASSQAPGTGNGYTF
TGTGCCAGCAGCCAAGCCCCCGGGACAGGGAATGGCTACACCTTC
>TRBJ1-1|TRBV19|-|few
CASSIGQPGGTEAFF
TGTGCCAGTAGTATAGGACAGCCCGGAGGGACTGAAGCTTTCTTT
>TRBJ1-5|TRBV29-1|-|-
CSVERGAGQPQHF
TGCAGCGTTGAGAGGGGCGCGGGACAGCCCCAGCATTTT
>TRBJ2-1|TRBV18|-|-
CASSLSTAYNEQFF
TGTGCCAGCTCACTCTCGACAGCTTACAATGAGCAGTTCTTC
>TRBJ2-7|TRBV30|TRBD1|-
CAWRRQGSSYEQYF
TGTGCCTGGAGAAGACAGGGAAGCTCCTACGAGCAGTACTTC
>TRBJ2-2|TRBV5-1|-|-
CASSLAWTQLNTGELFF
TGCGCCAGCAGCTTGGCTTGGACACAGCTTAACACCGGGGAGCTGTTTTTT
>TRBJ1-1|TRBV12-3/TRBV12-4|TRBD1|-
CAGGQGAGTEAFF
TGTGCCGGTGGACAGGGTGCGGGCACTGAAGCTTTCTTT
>TRBJ1-1|TRBV5-8|TRBD1|-
CASSRGQLNTEAFF
TGTGCCAGCAGCAGGGGACAGCTGAACACTGAAGCTTTCTTT
>TRBJ2-7|TRBV3-1/TRBV3-2|TRBD1|-
CASSLRDREYEQYF
TGTGCCAGCAGCCTACGGGACAGGGAATACGAGCAGTACTTC
>TRBJ1-1|TRBV18|-|-
CASSLDTNTEAFF
TGTGCCAGCTCACTTGACACCAACACTGAAGCTTTCTTT
>TRBJ2-7|TRBV29-1|TRBD1|-
CSVGPGGGYEQYF
TGCAGCGTTGGGCCAGGGGGCGGGTACGAGCAGTACTTC
>TRBJ2-1|TRBV3-1/TRBV3-2|TRBD2|-
CASRLTSGTYNEQFF
TGTGCCAGCAGGCTCACTAGCGGGACCTACAATGAGCAGTTCTTC
>TRBJ2-7|TRBV10-1|-|few
CARGGGMKGEQYF
TGCGCCAGAGGGGGAGGGATGAAGGGTGAGCAGTACTTC
>TRBJ1-2|TRBV7-2|TRBD1|-
CASSSGRQGPTYGYTF
TGTGCCAGCAGCTCAGGCCGACAGGGGCCGACTTATGGCTACACCTTC
>TRBJ2-2|TRBV11-3|TRBD2|-
CASSFSGRSYTGELFF
TGTGCCAGCAGCTTTAGCGGGAGGAGCTACACCGGGGAGCTGTTTTTT
>TRBJ2-3|TRBV11-1|TRBD1|-
CASSPGQGRLADTQYF
TGTGCCAGCAGCCCAGGACAGGGGCGACTTGCAGATACGCAGTATTTT
>TRBJ1-4|TRBV6-5|TRBD1|-
CASSFDWGTANEKLFF
TGTGCCAGCAGTTTTGATTGGGGGACAGCTAATGAAAAACTGTTTTTT
>TRBJ1-4|TRBV28|-|-
CASSSRDTGEKLFF
TGTGCCAGCAGCAGCCGGGACACTGGGGAAAAACTGTTTTTT
>TRBJ1-6|TRBV21-1|-|-
CASSLWLGQGNLALHF
TGTGCCAGCAGCTTATGGTTGGGACAGGGGAATTTGGCCCTCCACTTT
>TRBJ2-5|TRBV5-4|-|-
CASSFKLALETQYF
TGTGCCAGCAGCTTCAAACTAGCTCTAGAGACCCAGTACTTC
>TRBJ1-2|TRBV2|-|-
CASSSLVSGYTF
TGTGCCAGCAGTAGTTTAGTAAGTGGCTACACCTTC
>TRBJ1-2|TRBV5-4|TRBD1|-
CASSARQKTGNYGYTF
TGTGCCAGCAGCGCAAGACAAAAGACAGGGAACTATGGCTACACCTTC
>TRBJ2-5|TRBV19|TRBD2|-
CASSPSSGLAGDQYF
TGTGCCAGTAGCCCAAGCTCGGGACTAGCGGGGGACCAGTACTTC
>TRBJ1-2|TRBV5-1|TRBD1|-
CASSPRDSDPLGYTF
TGCGCCAGCAGCCCCCGGGACAGCGACCCCCTAGGCTACACCTTC
>TRBJ1-5|TRBV5-6|-|-
CASSLRGYNQPQHF
TGTGCCAGCAGCTTGCGCGGTTACAATCAGCCCCAGCATTTT
>TRBJ2-7|TRBV5-4|-|-
CASSRDTKQQYF
TGTGCCAGCAGCCGGGACACTAAACAGCAGTACTTC
>TRBJ2-5|TRBV11-3|TRBD2|-
CASSFGASGRGRETQYF
TGTGCCAGCAGCTTTGGGGCTAGCGGGAGGGGGCGAGAGACCCAGTACTTC
>TRBJ1-1|TRBV7-2|-|-
CASSLNAPQEEAFF
TGTGCCAGCAGCTTAAATGCGCCACAGGAAGAAGCTTTCTTT
>TRBJ2-7|TRBV9|TRBD1|-
CASSVDPDRGYEQYF
TGTGCCAGCAGCGTAGACCCGGACAGGGGCTACGAGCAGTACTTC
>TRBJ1-1|TRBV5-1|-|-
CASSLDTGSNTEAFF
TGCGCCAGCAGCTTGGATACGGGATCGAACACTGAAGCTTTCTTT
>TRBJ2-1|TRBV11-2|-|-
CASSPEGINEQFF
TGTGCCAGCAGCCCCGAGGGCATCAATGAGCAGTTCTTC
>TRBJ1-3|TRBV4-2|TRBD1|-
CASSGRGTGRTGNTIYF
TGTGCCAGCAGCGGCCGTGGGACAGGGAGAACTGGAAACACCATATATTTT
>TRBJ2-2|TRBV2|-|-
CASSLTDRTGELFF
TGTGCCAGCAGTCTCACAGATAGAACCGGGGAGCTGTTTTTT
>TRBJ2-7|TRBV16|-|-
CASSQFHGSGPGEQYF
TGTGCCAGCAGCCAATTCCACGGGAGCGGCCCGGGGGAGCAGTACTTC
>TRBJ2-7|TRBV28|TRBD1|-
CASSTPGGEQYF
TGTGCCAGCAGCACCCCAGGGGGCGAGCAGTACTTC
>TRBJ1-2|TRBV18|-|once
CASSPPVNRFGYTF
TGTGCCAGCTCACCACCCGTCAATCGGTTTGGCTACACCTTC